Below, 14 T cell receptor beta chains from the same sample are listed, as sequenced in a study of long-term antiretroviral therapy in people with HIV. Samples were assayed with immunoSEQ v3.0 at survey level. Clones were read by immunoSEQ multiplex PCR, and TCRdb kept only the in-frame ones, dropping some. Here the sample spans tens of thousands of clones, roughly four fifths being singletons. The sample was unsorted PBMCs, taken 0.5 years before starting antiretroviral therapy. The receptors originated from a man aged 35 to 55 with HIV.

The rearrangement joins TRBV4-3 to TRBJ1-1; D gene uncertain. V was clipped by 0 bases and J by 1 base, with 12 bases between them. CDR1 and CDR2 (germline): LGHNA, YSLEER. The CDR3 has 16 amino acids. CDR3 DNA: TGCGCCAGCAGCCAAGAGGTGGGCTGGGGGAACACTGAAGCTTTCTTT. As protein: CASSQEVGWGNTEAFF.

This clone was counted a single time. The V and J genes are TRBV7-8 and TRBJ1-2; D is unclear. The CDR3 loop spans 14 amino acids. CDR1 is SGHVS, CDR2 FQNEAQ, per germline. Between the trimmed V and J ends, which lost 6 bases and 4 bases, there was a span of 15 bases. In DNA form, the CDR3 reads TGTGCCAGCAGTTTATCGGACCGAAGCTATGGCTACACCTTC. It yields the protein CASSLSDRSYGYTF.

CDR3 region: CAWSVRPSDTEQYF. CDR3 coding DNA: TGTGCCTGGAGTGTAAGGCCTTCTGACACGGAGCAGTACTTC. The rearrangement links TRBV30 to TRBJ2-7; no firm D call. The CDR3 runs 14 residues. Trimming cost V 0 bases and J 7 bases, with 16 bases left between them. Germline V gene data show CDR1 as GTSNPN and CDR2 as SVGIG (reference sequence).

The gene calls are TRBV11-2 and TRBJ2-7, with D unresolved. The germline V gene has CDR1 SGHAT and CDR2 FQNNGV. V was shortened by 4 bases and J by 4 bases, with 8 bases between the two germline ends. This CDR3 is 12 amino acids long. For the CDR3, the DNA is TGTGCCAGCAGCTATAGGCCTTACGAGCAGTACTTC. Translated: CASSYRPYEQYF.

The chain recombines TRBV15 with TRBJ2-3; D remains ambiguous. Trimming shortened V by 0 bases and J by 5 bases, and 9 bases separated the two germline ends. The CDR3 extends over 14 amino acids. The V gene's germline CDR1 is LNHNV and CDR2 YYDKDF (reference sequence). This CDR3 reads CATSRDPIQDTQYF. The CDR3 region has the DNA TGTGCCACCAGCAGAGATCCGATTCAAGATACGCAGTATTTT.

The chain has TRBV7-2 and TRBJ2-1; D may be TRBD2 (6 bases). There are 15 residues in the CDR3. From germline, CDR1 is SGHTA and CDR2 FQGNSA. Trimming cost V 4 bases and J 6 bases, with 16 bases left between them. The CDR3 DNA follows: TGTGCCAGCAGCTCCGGTAGCGGCCCTTCCAATGAGCAGTTCTTC. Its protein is CASSSGSGPSNEQFF.

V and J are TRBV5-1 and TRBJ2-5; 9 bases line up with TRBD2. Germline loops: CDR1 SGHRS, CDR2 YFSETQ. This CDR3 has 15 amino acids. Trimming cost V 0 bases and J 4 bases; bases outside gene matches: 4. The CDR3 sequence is CASSLDLAGRETQYF. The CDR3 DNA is TGCGCCAGCAGCTTGGATCTAGCGGGGAGAGAGACCCAGTACTTC.

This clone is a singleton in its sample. In DNA form, the CDR3 reads TGTGCCAGCAGTTCCCGGACAGCAAGCTCCTACAATGAGCAGTTCTTC. It yields the protein CASSSRTASSYNEQFF. This sequence joins TRBV27 and TRBJ2-1, with D perhaps matching TRBD1 (6 bases). The CDR3 has 16 residues. Germline loops: CDR1 MNHEY, CDR2 SMNVEV (reference sequence). V was shortened by 4 bases and J by 0 bases, with 13 bases between the two germline ends.

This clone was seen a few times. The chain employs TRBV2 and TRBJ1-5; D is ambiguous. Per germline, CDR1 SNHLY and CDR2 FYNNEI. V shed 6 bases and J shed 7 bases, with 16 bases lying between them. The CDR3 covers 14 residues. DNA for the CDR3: TGTGCCAGCAGGCCTGGTTCTGTTAGACAGCCCCAGCATTTT. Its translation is CASRPGSVRQPQHF.

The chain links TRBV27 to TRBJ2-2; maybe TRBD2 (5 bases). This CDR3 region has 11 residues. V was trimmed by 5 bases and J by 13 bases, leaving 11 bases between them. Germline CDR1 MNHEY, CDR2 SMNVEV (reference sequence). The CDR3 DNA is TGTGCCAGCAGTAACGGGAAAGGGCTGTTTTTT. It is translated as CASSNGKGLFF.

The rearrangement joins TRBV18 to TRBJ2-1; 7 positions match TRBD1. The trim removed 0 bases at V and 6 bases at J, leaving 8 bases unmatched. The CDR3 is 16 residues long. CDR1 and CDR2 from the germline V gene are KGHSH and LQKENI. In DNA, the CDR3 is TGTGCCAGCTCACCACCGGGAAGGGGGCAGGGCAATGAGCAGTTCTTC. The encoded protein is CASSPPGRGQGNEQFF.

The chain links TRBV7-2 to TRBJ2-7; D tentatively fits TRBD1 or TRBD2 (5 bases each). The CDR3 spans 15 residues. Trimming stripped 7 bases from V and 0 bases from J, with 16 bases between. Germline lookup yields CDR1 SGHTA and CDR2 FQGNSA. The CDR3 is CASNRGVSSSYEQYF. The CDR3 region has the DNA TGTGCCAGCAATAGAGGGGTGTCCAGCTCCTACGAGCAGTACTTC. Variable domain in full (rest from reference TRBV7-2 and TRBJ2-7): GAGVSQSPSNKVTEKGKDVELRCDPISGHTALYWYRQSLGQGLEFLIYFQGNSAPDKSGLPSDRFSAERTGGSVSTLTIQRTQQEDSAVYLCASNRGVSSSYEQYFGPGTRLTVT.

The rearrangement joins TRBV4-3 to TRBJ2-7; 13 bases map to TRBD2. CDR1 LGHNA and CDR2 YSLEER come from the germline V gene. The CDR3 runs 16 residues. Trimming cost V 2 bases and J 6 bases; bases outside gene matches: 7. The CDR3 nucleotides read TGCGCCAGCAGCCAATCCCGGACTAGCGGGGGTGTCGAGCAGTACTTC. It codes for CASSQSRTSGGVEQYF.

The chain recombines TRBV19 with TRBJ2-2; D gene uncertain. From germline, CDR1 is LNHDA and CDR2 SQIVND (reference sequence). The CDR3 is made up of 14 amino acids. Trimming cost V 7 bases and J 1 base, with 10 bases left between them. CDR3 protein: CASMGRENTGELFF. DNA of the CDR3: TGTGCCAGTATGGGCAGAGAGAACACCGGGGAGCTGTTTTTT.